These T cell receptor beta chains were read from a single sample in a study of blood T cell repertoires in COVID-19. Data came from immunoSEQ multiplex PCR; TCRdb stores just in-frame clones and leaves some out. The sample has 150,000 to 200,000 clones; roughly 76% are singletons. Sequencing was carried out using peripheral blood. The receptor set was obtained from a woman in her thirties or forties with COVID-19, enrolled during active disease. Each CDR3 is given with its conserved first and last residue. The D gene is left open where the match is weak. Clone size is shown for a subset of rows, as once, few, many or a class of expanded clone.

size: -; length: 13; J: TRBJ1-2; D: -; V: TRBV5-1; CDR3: CASGQGQYYGYTF; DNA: TGCGCCAGCGGGCAGGGGCAGTACTATGGCTACACCTTC
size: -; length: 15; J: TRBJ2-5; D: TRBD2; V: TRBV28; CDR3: CASSRAGLEQETQYF; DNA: TGTGCCAGCAGTAGAGCGGGGCTAGAACAAGAGACCCAGTACTTC
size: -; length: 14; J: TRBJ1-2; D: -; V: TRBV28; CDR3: CASSEDTGHEGYTF; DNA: TGTGCCAGCAGCGAAGACACAGGGCATGAGGGCTACACCTTC
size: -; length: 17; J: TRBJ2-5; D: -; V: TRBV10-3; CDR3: CAISELAEGNRQETQYF; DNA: TGTGCCATCAGTGAGTTAGCAGAGGGTAATCGACAAGAGACCCAGTACTTC
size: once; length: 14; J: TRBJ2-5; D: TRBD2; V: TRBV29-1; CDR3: CSVEPGLVRETQYF; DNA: TGCAGCGTTGAGCCGGGACTAGTAAGAGAGACCCAGTACTTC
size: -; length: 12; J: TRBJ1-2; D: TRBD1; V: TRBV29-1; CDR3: CSAVGGDYGYTF; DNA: TGCAGCGCCGTAGGGGGCGACTATGGCTACACCTTC
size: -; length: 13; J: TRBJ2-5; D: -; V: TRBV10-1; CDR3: CASSRGVKETQYF; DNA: TGCGCCAGCTCTCGCGGTGTTAAGGAGACCCAGTACTTC
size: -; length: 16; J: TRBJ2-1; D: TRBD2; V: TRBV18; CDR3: CASSPLSAGDYNEQFF; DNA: TGTGCCAGCTCACCACTCTCGGCGGGAGACTACAATGAGCAGTTCTTC
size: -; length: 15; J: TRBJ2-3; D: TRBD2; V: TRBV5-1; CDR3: CASSPGTRGTDTQYF; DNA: TGCGCCAGCAGCCCTGGGACTAGGGGCACAGATACGCAGTATTTT
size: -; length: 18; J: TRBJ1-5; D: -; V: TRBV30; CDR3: CAWSYGGTTLGSNQPQHF; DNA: TGTGCCTGGAGTTACGGGGGGACCACCCTAGGCAGCAATCAGCCCCAGCATTTT
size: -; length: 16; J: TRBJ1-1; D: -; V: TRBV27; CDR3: CASSFTGPRVNTEAFF; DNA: TGTGCCAGCAGTTTTACGGGTCCGAGGGTGAACACTGAAGCTTTCTTT
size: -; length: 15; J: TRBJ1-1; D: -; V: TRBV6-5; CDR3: CASIPRQGSVTEAFF; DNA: TGTGCCAGCATACCCCGACAAGGCAGTGTCACTGAAGCTTTCTTT
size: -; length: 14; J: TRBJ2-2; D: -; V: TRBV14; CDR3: CASSQALRTGELFF; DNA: TGTGCCAGCAGCCAAGCACTTCGGACCGGGGAGCTGTTTTTT
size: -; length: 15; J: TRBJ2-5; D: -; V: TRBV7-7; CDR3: CASRPDIDKTETQYF; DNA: TGTGCTAGCAGGCCGGACATAGACAAGACGGAGACCCAGTACTTC
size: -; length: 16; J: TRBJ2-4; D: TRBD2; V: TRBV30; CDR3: CAWSTISSGRLNIQYF; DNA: TGTGCCTGGAGTACAATCTCTAGCGGGAGGTTAAACATTCAGTACTTC
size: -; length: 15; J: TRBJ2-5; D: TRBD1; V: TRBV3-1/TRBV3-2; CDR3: CASSLPGTEKETQYF; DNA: TGTGCCAGCAGCCTTCCCGGGACAGAAAAAGAGACCCAGTACTTC
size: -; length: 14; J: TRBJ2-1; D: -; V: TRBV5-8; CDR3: CASSYHREQNEQFF; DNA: TGTGCCAGCAGCTACCACAGGGAGCAGAATGAGCAGTTCTTC
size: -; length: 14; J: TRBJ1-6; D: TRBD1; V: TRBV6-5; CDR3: CASSHDRVRSPLHF; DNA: TGTGCCAGCAGTCACGACAGGGTGAGGTCACCCCTCCACTTT
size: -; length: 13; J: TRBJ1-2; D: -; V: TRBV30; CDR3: CAWIFGRDNGYTF; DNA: TGTGCCTGGATATTTGGACGGGACAACGGCTACACCTTC
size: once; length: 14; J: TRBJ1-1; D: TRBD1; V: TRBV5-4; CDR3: CASSPTGGSARAFF; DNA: TGTGCCAGCAGCCCGACAGGGGGATCTGCACGAGCTTTCTTT
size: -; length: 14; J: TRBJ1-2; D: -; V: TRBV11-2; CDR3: CASSPGAGGYGYTF; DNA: TGTGCCAGCAGCCCAGGGGCCGGGGGGTATGGCTACACCTTC
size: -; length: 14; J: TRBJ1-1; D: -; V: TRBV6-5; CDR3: CASSLWPQVPEAFF; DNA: TGTGCCAGCAGCCTTTGGCCGCAGGTACCTGAAGCTTTCTTT
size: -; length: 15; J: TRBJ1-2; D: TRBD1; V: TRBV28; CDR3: CASSEEGTAVYGYTF; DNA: TGTGCCAGCAGTGAAGAGGGGACAGCCGTCTATGGCTACACCTTC
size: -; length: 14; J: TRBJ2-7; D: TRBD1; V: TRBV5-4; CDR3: CASSVGTGTYEQYF; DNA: TGTGCCAGCAGCGTCGGGACAGGGACCTACGAGCAGTACTTC
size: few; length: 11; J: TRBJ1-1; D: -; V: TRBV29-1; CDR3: CSVGSNTEAFF; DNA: TGCAGCGTTGGCAGTAACACTGAAGCTTTCTTT
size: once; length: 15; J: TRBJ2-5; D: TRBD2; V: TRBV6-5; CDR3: CASTRQSGRRETQYF; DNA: TGTGCCAGCACCCGACAGAGCGGGAGGAGGGAGACCCAGTACTTC
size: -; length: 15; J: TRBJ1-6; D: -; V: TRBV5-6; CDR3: CASSQSGLSNSPLHF; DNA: TGTGCCAGCAGCCAATCGGGACTGAGTAATTCACCCCTCCACTTT
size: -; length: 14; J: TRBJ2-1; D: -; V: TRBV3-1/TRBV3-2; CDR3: CASSQQGGNNEQFF; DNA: TGTGCCAGCAGCCAACAGGGAGGCAACAATGAGCAGTTCTTC
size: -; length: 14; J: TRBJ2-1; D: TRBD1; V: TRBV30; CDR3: CAWSLGGRGSEQFF; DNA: TGTGCCTGGAGTCTAGGGGGCCGGGGATCCGAGCAGTTCTTC
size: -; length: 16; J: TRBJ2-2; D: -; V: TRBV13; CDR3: CASSPLTPTNTGELFF; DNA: TGTGCCAGCAGCCCCCTGACACCAACGAACACCGGGGAGCTGTTTTTT
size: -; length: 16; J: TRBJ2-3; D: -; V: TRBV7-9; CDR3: CASSLGVRGSTDTQYF; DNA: TGTGCCAGCAGCTTAGGGGTTCGGGGAAGCACAGATACGCAGTATTTT
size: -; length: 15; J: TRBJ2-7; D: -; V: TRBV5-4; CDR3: CASSPTPGDLYEQYF; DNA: TGTGCCAGCAGCCCCACTCCAGGCGATTTATACGAGCAGTACTTC
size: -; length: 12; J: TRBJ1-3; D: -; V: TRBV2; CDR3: CASKGKGNTIYF; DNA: TGTGCCAGCAAGGGGAAGGGAAACACCATATATTTT
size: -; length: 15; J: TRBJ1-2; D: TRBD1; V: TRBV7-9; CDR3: CASRHGTGGVYGYTF; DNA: TGTGCCAGCAGACACGGGACAGGGGGCGTCTATGGCTACACCTTC
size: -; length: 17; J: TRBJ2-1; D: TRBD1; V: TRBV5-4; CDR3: CASSSAFRTGPDNEQFF; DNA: TGTGCCAGCAGCTCTGCATTTCGGACAGGCCCGGACAATGAGCAGTTCTTC
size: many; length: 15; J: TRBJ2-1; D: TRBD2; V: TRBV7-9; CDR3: CASSLVRLADNEQFF; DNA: TGTGCCAGCAGCTTAGTTCGGCTAGCGGACAATGAGCAGTTCTTC
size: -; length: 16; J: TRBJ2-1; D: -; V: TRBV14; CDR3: CASSQDFVSLYNEQFF; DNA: TGTGCCAGCAGCCAAGATTTTGTTAGCCTCTACAATGAGCAGTTCTTC
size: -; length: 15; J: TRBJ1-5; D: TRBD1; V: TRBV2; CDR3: CASSFGQASNQPQHF; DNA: TGTGCCAGCAGCTTCGGACAGGCTAGCAATCAGCCCCAGCATTTT
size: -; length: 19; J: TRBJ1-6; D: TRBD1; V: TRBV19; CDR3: CASSIDDLDRGNYNSPLHF; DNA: TGTGCCAGTAGTATAGATGATCTGGACAGGGGTAACTATAATTCACCCCTCCACTTT
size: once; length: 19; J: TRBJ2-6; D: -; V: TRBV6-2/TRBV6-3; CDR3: CASSTEAGTPFSGANVLTF; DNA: TGTGCCAGCAGCACCGAAGCCGGGACACCTTTCTCTGGGGCCAACGTCCTGACTTTC
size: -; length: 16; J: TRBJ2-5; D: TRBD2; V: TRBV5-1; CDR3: CASSFNLAADQETQYF; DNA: TGCGCCAGCAGCTTTAATCTAGCGGCCGACCAAGAGACCCAGTACTTC
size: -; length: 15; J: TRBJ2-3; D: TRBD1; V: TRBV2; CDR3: CASSSGQGLTDTQYF; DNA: TGTGCCAGCAGTTCCGGACAGGGCCTCACAGATACGCAGTATTTT